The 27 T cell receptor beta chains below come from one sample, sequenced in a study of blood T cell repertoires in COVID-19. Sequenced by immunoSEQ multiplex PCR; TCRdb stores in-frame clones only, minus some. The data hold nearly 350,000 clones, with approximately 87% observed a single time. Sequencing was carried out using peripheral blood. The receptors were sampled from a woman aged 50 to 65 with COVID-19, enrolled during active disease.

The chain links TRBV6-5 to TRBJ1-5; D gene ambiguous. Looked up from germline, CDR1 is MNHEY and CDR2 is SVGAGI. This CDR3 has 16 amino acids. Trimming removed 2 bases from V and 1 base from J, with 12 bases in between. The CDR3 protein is CASSYTWTPSNQPQHF. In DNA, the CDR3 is TGTGCCAGCAGTTACACGTGGACTCCAAGCAATCAGCCCCAGCATTTT.

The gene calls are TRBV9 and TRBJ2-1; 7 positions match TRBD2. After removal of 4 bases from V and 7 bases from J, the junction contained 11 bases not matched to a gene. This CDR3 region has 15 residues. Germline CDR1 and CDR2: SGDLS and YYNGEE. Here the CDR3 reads CASSLLIAGPNEQFF. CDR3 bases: TGTGCCAGCAGCCTCTTGATAGCGGGCCCTAATGAGCAGTTCTTC.

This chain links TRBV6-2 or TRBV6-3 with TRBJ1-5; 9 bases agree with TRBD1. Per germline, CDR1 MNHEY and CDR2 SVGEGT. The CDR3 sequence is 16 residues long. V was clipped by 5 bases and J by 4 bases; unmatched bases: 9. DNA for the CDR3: TGTGCCAGCAGTAGAGGACAGGGGCCCGTTAATCAGCCCCAGCATTTT. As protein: CASSRGQGPVNQPQHF.

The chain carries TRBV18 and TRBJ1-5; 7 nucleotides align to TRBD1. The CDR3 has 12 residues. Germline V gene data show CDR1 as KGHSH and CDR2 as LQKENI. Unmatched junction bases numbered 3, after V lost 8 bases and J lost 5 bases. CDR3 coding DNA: TGTGCCAGCGGGGACAGATATCAGCCCCAGCATTTT. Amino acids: CASGDRYQPQHF.

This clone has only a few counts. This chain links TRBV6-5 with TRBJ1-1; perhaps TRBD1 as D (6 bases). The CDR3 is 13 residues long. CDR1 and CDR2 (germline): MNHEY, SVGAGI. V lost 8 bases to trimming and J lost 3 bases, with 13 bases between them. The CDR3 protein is CASGQQGHTEAFF. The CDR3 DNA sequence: TGTGCCAGCGGTCAACAGGGACACACTGAAGCTTTCTTT.

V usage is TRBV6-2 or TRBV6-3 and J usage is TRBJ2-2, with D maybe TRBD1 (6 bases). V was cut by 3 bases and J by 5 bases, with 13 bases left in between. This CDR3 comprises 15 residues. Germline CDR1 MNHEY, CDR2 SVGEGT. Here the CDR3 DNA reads TGTGCCAGCAGTTATACAGGGTCGGGGACCGGGGAGCTGTTTTTT. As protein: CASSYTGSGTGELFF.

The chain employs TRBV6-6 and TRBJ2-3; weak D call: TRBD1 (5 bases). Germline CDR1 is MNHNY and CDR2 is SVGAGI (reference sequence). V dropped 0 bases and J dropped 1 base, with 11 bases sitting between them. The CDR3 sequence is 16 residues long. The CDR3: CASSYSIRQRTDTQYF. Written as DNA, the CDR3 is TGTGCCAGCAGTTACTCGATCCGACAGCGCACAGATACGCAGTATTTT.

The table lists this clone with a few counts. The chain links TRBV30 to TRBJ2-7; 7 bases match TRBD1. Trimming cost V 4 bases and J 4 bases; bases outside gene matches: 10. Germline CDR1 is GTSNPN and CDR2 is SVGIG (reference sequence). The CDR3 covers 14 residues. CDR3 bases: TGTGCCTGGACCCGAGGGGGCGGTGAATACGAGCAGTACTTC. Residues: CAWTRGGGEYEQYF. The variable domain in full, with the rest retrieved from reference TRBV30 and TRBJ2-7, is SQTIHQWPATLVQPVGSPLSLECTVEGTSNPNLYWYRQAAGRGLQLLFYSVGIGQISSEVPQNLSASRPQDRQFILSSKKLLLSDSGFYLCAWTRGGGEYEQYFGPGTRLTVT.

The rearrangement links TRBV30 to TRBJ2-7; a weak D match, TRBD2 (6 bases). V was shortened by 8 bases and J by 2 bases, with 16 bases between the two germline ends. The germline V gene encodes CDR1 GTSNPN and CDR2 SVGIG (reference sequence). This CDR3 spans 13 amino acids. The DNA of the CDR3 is TGTGCCAGCCAAGGAGGGGCCACCTACGAGCAGTACTTC. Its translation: CASQGGATYEQYF.

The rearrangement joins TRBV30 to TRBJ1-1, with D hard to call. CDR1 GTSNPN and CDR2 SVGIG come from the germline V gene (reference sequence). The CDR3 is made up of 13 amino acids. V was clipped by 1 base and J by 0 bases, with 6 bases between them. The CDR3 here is CAWSAGMNTEAFF. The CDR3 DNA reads TGTGCCTGGAGTGCCGGGATGAACACTGAAGCTTTCTTT.

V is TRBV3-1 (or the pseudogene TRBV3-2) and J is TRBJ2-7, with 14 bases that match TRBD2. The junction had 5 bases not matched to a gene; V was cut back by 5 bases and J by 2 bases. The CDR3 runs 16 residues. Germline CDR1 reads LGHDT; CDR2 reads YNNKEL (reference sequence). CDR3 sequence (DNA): TGTGCCAGCAGCTTATGGACTAGCGGGGGGACCTACGAGCAGTACTTC. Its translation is CASSLWTSGGTYEQYF.

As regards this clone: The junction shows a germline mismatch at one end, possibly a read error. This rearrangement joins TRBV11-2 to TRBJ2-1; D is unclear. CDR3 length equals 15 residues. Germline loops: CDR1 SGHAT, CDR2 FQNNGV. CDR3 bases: TGTGCCAGCAGTTTAGCCTTGAGCTCCTACAATGAGCAGTTCTTC. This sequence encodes CASSLALSSYNEQFF.

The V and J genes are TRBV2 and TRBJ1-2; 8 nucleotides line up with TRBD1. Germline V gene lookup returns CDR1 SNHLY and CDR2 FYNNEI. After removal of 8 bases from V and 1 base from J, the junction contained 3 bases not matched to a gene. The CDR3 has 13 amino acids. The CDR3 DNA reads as TGTGCCAGCGGACAGGGACTTAACTATGGCTACACCTTC. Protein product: CASGQGLNYGYTF.

The CDR3 protein is CASSLWTGGSYEQYF. As DNA, the CDR3 is TGTGCCAGCAGTCTTTGGACAGGGGGATCCTACGAGCAGTACTTC. The rearrangement joins TRBV27 to TRBJ2-7; 10 bases are a match to TRBD1. Germline-derived CDR1 and CDR2 are MNHEY and SMNVEV (reference sequence). Unmatched junction bases numbered 5, after V lost 5 bases and J lost 1 base. The CDR3 runs 15 residues.

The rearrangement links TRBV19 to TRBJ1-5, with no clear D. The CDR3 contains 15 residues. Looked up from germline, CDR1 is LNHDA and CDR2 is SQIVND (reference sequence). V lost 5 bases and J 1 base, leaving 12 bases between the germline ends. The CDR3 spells CASSPTGWSNQPQHF. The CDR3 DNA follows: TGTGCCAGTAGTCCCACGGGGTGGAGCAATCAGCCCCAGCATTTT.

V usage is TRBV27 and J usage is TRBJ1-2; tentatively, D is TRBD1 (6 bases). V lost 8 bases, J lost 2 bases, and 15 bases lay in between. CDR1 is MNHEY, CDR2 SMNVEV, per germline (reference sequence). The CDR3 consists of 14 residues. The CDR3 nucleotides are TGTGCCAGCCTTCCTGCAGGGGCAAACTATGGCTACACCTTC. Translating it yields CASLPAGANYGYTF.

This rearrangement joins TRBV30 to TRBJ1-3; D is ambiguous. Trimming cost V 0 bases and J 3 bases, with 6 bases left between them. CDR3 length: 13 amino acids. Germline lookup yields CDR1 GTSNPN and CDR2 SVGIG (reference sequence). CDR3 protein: CAWSVLDGNTIYF. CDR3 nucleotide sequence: TGTGCCTGGAGTGTACTTGATGGAAACACCATATATTTT. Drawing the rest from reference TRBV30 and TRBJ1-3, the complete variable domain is SQTIHQWPATLVQPVGSPLSLECTVEGTSNPNLYWYRQAAGRGLQLLFYSVGIGQISSEVPQNLSASRPQDRQFILSSKKLLLSDSGFYLCAWSVLDGNTIYFGEGSWLTVV.

CDR3 DNA sequence: TGTGCCACCAGTGACCCCAGGACAGCCTACAATGAGCAGTTCTTC. Residues: CATSDPRTAYNEQFF. This chain uses TRBV24-1 with TRBJ2-1; TRBD1 is a possible D gene (6 bases). V was clipped by 4 bases and J by 2 bases, with 11 bases between them. The CDR3 sequence is 15 residues long. Germline V gene data show CDR1 as KGHDR and CDR2 as SFDVKD.

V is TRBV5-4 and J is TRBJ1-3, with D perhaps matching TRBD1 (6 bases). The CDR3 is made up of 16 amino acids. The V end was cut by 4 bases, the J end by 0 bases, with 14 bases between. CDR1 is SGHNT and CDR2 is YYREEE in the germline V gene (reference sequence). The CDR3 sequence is CASSQGQLASGNTIYF. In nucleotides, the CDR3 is TGTGCCAGCAGCCAAGGACAGCTGGCCTCTGGAAACACCATATATTTT. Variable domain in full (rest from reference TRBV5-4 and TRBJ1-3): ETGVTQSPTHLIKTRGQQVTLRCSSQSGHNTVSWYQQALGQGPQFIFQYYREEENGRGNFPPRFSGLQFPNYSSELNVNALELDDSALYLCASSQGQLASGNTIYFGEGSWLTVV.

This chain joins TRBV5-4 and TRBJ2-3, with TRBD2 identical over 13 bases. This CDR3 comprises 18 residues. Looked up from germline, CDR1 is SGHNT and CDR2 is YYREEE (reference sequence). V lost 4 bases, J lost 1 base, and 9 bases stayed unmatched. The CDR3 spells CASSPGLAGVGGTDTQYF. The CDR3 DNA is TGTGCCAGCAGCCCTGGACTAGCGGGAGTGGGGGGCACAGATACGCAGTATTTT.

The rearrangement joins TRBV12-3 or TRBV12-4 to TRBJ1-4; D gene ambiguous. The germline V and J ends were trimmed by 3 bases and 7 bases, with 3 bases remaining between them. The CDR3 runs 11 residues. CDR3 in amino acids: CASSFGEKLFF. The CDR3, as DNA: TGTGCCAGCAGTTTCGGTGAAAAACTGTTTTTT.

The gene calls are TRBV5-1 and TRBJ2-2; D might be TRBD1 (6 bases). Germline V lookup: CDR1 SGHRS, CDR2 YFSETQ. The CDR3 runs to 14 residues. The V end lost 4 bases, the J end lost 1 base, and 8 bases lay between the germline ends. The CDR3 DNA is TGCGCCAGCAGCATGGGACAGAACACCGGGGAGCTGTTTTTT. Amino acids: CASSMGQNTGELFF.

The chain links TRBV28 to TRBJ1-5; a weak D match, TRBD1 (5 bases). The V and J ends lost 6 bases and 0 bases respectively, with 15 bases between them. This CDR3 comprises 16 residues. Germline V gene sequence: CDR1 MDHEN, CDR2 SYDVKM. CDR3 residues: CASRRTGVYSNQPQHF. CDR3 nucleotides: TGTGCCAGCAGACGAACAGGAGTTTATAGCAATCAGCCCCAGCATTTT.

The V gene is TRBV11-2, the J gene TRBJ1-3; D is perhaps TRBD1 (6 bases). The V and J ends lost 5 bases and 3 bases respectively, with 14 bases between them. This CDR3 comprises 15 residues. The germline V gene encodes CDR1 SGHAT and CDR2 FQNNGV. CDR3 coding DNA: TGTGCCAGCAGCCAAGGGGGAGTTAGTGGAAACACCATATATTTT. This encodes CASSQGGVSGNTIYF.

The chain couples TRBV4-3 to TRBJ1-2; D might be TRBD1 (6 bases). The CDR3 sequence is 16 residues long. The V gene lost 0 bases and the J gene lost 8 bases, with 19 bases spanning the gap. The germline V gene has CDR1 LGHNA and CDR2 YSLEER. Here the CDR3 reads CASSQDWPTGLGGYTF. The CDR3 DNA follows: TGCGCCAGCAGCCAAGATTGGCCTACAGGGTTGGGCGGCTACACCTTC.

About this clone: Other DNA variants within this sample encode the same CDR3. The CDR3 DNA reads TGTGCCAGCAGCCGTACTAGCGGCGCCTACGAGCAGTACTTC. Translation gives CASSRTSGAYEQYF. The rearrangement uses TRBV6-5 and TRBJ2-7; TRBD2 matches 8 bases. Germline V gene data show CDR1 as MNHEY and CDR2 as SVGAGI. The trim removed 6 bases at V and 2 bases at J, leaving 6 bases unmatched. The CDR3 spans 14 residues.

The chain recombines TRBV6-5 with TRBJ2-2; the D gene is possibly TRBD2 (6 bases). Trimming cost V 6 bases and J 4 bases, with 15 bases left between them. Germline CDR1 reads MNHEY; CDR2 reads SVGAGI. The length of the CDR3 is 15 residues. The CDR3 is CASSKRRDSTGELFF. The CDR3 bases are TGTGCCAGCAGCAAGAGGCGGGATTCCACCGGGGAGCTGTTTTTT.